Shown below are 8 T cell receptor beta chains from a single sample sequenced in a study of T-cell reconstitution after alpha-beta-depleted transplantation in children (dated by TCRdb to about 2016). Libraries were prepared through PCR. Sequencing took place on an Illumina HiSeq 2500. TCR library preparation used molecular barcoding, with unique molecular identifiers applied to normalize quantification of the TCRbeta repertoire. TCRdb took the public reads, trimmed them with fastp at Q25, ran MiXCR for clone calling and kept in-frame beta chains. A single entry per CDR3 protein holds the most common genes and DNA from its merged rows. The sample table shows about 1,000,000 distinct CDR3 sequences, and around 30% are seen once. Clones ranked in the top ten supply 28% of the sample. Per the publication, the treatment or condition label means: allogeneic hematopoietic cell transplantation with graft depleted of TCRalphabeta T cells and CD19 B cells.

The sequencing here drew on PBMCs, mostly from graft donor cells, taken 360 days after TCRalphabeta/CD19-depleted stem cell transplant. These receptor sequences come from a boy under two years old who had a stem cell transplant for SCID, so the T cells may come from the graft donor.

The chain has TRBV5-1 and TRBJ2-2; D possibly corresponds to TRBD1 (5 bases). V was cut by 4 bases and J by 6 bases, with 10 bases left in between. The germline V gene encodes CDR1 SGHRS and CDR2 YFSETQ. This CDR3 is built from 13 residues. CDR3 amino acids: CASSLTVPGELFF. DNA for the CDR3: TGCGCCAGCAGCCTGACAGTTCCCGGGGAGCTGTTTTTT.

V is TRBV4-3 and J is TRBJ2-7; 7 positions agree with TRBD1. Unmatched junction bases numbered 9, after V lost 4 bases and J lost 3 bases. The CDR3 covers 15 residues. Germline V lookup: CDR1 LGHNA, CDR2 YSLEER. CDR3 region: CASSPDRDRVYEQYF. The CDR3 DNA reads TGCGCCAGCAGCCCGGACCGGGACAGAGTCTACGAGCAGTACTTC.

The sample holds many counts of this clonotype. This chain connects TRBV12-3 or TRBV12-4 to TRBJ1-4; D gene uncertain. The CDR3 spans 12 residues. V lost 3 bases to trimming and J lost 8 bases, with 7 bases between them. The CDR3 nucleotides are TGTGCCAGCAGTTTGGCTGGGGAAAAACTGTTTTTT. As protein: CASSLAGEKLFF.

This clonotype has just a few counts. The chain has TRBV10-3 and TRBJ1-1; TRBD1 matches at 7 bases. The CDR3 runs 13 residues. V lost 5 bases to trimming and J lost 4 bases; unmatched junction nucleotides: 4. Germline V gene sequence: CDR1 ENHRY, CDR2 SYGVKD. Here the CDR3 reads CAISSTGFTEAFF. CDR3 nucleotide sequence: TGTGCCATCAGTTCGACAGGGTTCACTGAAGCTTTCTTT.

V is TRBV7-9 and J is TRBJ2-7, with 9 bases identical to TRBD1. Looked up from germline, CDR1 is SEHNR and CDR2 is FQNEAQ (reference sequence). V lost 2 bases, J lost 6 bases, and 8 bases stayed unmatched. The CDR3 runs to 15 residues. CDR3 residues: CASSLSGTGTFEQYF. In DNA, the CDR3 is TGTGCCAGCAGCTTAAGTGGGACAGGGACCTTCGAGCAGTACTTC.

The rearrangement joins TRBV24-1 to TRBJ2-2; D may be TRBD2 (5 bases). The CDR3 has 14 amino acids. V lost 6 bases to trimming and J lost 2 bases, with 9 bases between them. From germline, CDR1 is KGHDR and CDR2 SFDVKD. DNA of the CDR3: TGTGCCACCAGTCGGACTGATAACACCGGGGAGCTGTTTTTT. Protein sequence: CATSRTDNTGELFF.

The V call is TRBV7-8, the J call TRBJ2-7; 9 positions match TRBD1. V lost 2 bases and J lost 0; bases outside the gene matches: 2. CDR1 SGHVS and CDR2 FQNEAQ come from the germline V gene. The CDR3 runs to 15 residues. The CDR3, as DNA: TGTGCCAGCAGCTTATGGGACAGGGACTCCTACGAGCAGTACTTC. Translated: CASSLWDRDSYEQYF.

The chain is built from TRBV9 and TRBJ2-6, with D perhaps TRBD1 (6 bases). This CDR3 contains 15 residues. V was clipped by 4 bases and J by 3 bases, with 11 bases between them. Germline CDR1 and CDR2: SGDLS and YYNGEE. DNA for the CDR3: TGTGCCAGCAGCTCCACAGGGCATGGGGCCAACGTCCTGACTTTC. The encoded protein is CASSSTGHGANVLTF.